A single sample gave rise to the 13 T cell receptor beta chains below, sequenced in a study of T cells in Graves' hyperthyroidism and ophthalmopathy. Amplified TCR beta CDR3 regions derived from RNA transcripts. Researchers ran a first-round RT-PCR on the TCR CDR3 using the HTBI primer set. TCRdb called the multiplex PCR reads again in MiXCR, with one record for every CDR3 protein. This sample carries hundreds of thousands of distinct CDR3 sequences, 20% to 25% of them seen once, and the ten largest clones take under 35%. Sequenced sample: blood. These receptors were taken from a man in his thirties or forties with Graves' ophthalmopathy.

This clonotype has ten or more counts. J is TRBJ2-7 and V is TRBV11-2; TRBD1 might be the D (5 bases). V gave up 7 bases and J gave up 2 bases, with 15 bases separating them. This CDR3 has 14 residues. CDR1 and CDR2 (germline): SGHAT, FQNNGV. In DNA form, the CDR3 reads TGTGCCAGCACCCCGGACAAACCGGCCTACGAGCAGTACTTC. Its protein is CASTPDKPAYEQYF.

There are a few counts of this clonotype. The gene calls are TRBV13 and TRBJ2-7, with a weak D call TRBD2 (6 bases). The CDR3 is 14 amino acids. Germline V gives CDR1 PRHDT, CDR2 FYEKMQ (reference sequence). The ends were cut back, 8 bases at V and 0 bases at J, with 14 bases in the middle. CDR3 in amino acids: CASGERANSYEQYF. The CDR3 DNA is TGTGCCAGCGGCGAGCGGGCGAACTCCTACGAGCAGTACTTC.

This clonotype was observed a handful of times. This chain connects TRBV5-1 to TRBJ1-2; 7 nucleotides align to TRBD1. V dropped 6 bases and J dropped 1; count of bases not matched to a gene: 3. Germline V gives CDR1 SGHRS, CDR2 YFSETQ. The CDR3 loop spans 13 amino acids. The CDR3 DNA follows: TGCGCCAGCACAACAGGGGATAACTATGGCTACACCTTC. As protein: CASTTGDNYGYTF. Drawing the rest from reference TRBV5-1 and TRBJ1-2, the complete variable domain is KAGVTQTPRYLIKTRGQQVTLSCSPISGHRSVSWYQQTPGQGLQFLFEYFSETQRNKGNFPGRFSGRQFSNSRSEMNVSTLELGDSALYLCASTTGDNYGYTFGSGTRLTVV.

J is TRBJ2-5 and V is TRBV4-3; D perhaps matches TRBD2 (5 bases). The CDR3 has 16 residues. Trimming left V 0 bases short and J 4 bases short, with 15 bases between. Germline V gene sequence: CDR1 LGHNA, CDR2 YSLEER. The CDR3 bases are TGCGCCAGCAGCCAAGAGGCCTCTTCCAGCGGAGAGACCCAGTACTTC. It translates to CASSQEASSSGETQYF.

The rearrangement uses TRBV7-9 and TRBJ2-1; 8 bases match TRBD2. The germline gives CDR1 SEHNR, CDR2 FQNEAQ (reference sequence). The CDR3 totals 16 residues. The V and J ends lost 5 bases and 4 bases, in that order; junction bases with no gene match: 10. CDR3 DNA sequence: TGTGCCAGCAGCATAAGGGGTAGCGGGGATTACAATGAGCAGTTCTTC. Amino acids: CASSIRGSGDYNEQFF. Looking up the rest from reference TRBV7-9 and TRBJ2-1 gives the full variable domain: DTGVSQNPRHKITKRGQNVTFRCDPISEHNRLYWYRQTLGQGPEFLTYFQNEAQLEKSRLLSDRFSAERPKGSFSTLEIQRTEQGDSAMYLCASSIRGSGDYNEQFFGPGTRLTVL.

Notes on this clonotype: This sequence may be a read error, since a much larger clone differs from it by one base. The genes are TRBV12-3 or TRBV12-4 and TRBJ1-1, with a possible D match to TRBD1 (5 bases). The CDR3 extends over 13 amino acids. CDR3 protein: CASSPGTRTEALF. In DNA, the CDR3 is TGTGCCAGCAGTCCCGGGACGCGGACTGAAGCTCTCTTT.

This clonotype turned up a few times. V is TRBV20-1 and J is TRBJ2-7; D perhaps matches TRBD2 (5 bases). CDR1 is DFQATT and CDR2 is SNEGSKA in the germline V gene (reference sequence). This CDR3 region has 10 residues. The V end lost 4 bases, the J end lost 6 bases, and 7 bases lay between the germline ends. The CDR3 protein is CSATGVEQYF. The CDR3 DNA sequence: TGCAGTGCTACCGGGGTCGAGCAGTACTTC.

This clonotype was detected ten times or more. The chain joins TRBV11-2 to TRBJ2-7, with 11 bases fitting TRBD2. Looked up from germline, CDR1 is SGHAT and CDR2 is FQNNGV. CDR3 length equals 17 residues. With V trimmed by 4 bases and J by 0 bases, 8 bases remained unmatched. The CDR3 DNA sequence: TGTGCCAGCAGCTCCCGGACTAGCGGGTTAAGCTCCTACGAGCAGTACTTC. Encoded protein: CASSSRTSGLSSYEQYF.

This chain connects TRBV18 to TRBJ2-7; 11 nucleotides agree with TRBD2. CDR3 length equals 16 residues. Germline CDR1 is KGHSH and CDR2 is LQKENI. The J segment lost 6 bases and the V segment lost 6 bases, leaving 13 bases of the junction unmatched. The DNA for the CDR3 is TGTGCCAGCTCCCCCCTAGCGGGACTAGCGGTTGGCGAGCAGTACTTC. Translating it yields CASSPLAGLAVGEQYF.

This clonotype was seen many times. V gene TRBV12-3 or TRBV12-4 combines with J gene TRBJ1-1; D uncertain. V was shortened by 5 bases and J by 1 base, with 5 bases between the two germline ends. The CDR3 is 12 residues long. The CDR3 DNA follows: TGTGCCAGCAGTCGGAAGAACACTGAAGCTTTCTTT. Translation gives CASSRKNTEAFF.

The V gene is TRBV12-3 or TRBV12-4, the J gene TRBJ1-2; no clear D. The CDR3 has 14 residues. Trimming cost V 10 bases and J 0 bases, with 15 bases left between them. This CDR3 is CATTSGSANYGYTF. The CDR3, as DNA: TGTGCCACCACTAGTGGGTCGGCTAACTATGGCTACACCTTC.

This clonotype appeared many times. This chain connects TRBV18 to TRBJ2-7, with 7 bases lining up with TRBD2. The V gene end was trimmed by 1 base and the J gene end by 6 bases; junction bases not matched to a gene: 6. Looked up from germline, CDR1 is KGHSH and CDR2 is LQKENI. This CDR3 comprises 14 residues. The CDR3 DNA is TGTGCCAGCTCACCACGGGAGGGAGTGGGCGAGCAGTACTTC. Protein sequence: CASSPREGVGEQYF. The variable domain in full, with the rest retrieved from reference TRBV18 and TRBJ2-7, is NAGVMQNPRHLVRRRGQEARLRCSPMKGHSHVYWYRQLPEEGLKFMVYLQKENIIDESGMPKERFSAEFPKEGPSILRIQQVVRGDSAAYFCASSPREGVGEQYFGPGTRLTVT.

This clonotype has a handful of counts. The rearrangement joins TRBV6-2 or TRBV6-3 to TRBJ2-1; no clear D gene. V gave up 5 bases and J gave up 10 bases, with 12 bases separating them. CDR1 MNHEY and CDR2 SVGEGT come from the germline V gene. The CDR3 covers 12 residues. The CDR3 DNA sequence: TGTGCCAGCAGTCCCCGACAAGAAGAGCAGTTCTTC. It codes for CASSPRQEEQFF.